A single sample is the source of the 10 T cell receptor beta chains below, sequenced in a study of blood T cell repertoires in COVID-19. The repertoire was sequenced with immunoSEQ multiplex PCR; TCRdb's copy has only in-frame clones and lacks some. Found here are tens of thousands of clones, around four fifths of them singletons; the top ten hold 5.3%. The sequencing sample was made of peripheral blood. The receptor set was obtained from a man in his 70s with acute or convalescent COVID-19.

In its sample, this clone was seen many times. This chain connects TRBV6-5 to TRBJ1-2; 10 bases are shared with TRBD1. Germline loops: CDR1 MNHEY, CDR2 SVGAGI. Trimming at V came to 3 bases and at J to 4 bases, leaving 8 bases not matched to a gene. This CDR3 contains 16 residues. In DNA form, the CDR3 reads TGTGCCAGCAGTTATGTCCGGACAGGGGGGGGCTATGGCTACACCTTC. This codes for CASSYVRTGGGYGYTF.

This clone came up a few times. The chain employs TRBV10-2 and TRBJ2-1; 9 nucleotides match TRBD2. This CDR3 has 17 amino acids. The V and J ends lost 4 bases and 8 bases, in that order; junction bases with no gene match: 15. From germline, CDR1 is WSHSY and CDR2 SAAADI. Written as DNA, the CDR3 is TGCGCCAGCAGTGGACCCAAGAGAGCGGGGGGCGGGGATGAGCAGTTCTTC. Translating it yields CASSGPKRAGGGDEQFF.

Here the CDR3 reads CATATGGNTEAFF. CDR3 DNA sequence: TGCGCCACGGCGACAGGGGGGAACACTGAAGCTTTCTTT. The rearrangement joins TRBV5-1 to TRBJ1-1; 9 nucleotides align to TRBD1. V lost 9 bases, J lost 1 base, and 4 bases stayed unmatched. The CDR3 sequence is 13 residues long. Germline CDR1 is SGHRS and CDR2 is YFSETQ. Full variable domain (missing parts from reference TRBV5-1 and TRBJ1-1): KAGVTQTPRYLIKTRGQQVTLSCSPISGHRSVSWYQQTPGQGLQFLFEYFSETQRNKGNFPGRFSGRQFSNSRSEMNVSTLELGDSALYLCATATGGNTEAFFGQGTRLTVV.

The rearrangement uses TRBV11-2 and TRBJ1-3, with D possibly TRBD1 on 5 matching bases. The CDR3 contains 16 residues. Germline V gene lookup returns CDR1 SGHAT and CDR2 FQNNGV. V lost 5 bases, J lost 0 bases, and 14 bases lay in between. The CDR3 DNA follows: TGTGCCAGCAGCGCCCCGGGACTGATCTCTGGAAACACCATATATTTT. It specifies CASSAPGLISGNTIYF. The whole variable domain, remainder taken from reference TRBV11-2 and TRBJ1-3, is EAGVAQSPRYKIIEKRQSVAFWCNPISGHATLYWYQQILGQGPKLLIQFQNNGVVDDSQLPKDRFSAERLKGVDSTLKIQPAKLEDSAVYLCASSAPGLISGNTIYFGEGSWLTVV.

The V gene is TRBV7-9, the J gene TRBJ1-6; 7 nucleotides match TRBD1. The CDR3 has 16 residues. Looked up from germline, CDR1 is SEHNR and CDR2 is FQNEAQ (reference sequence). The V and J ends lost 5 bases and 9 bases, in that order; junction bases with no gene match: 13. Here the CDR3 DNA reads TGTGCCAGCAGCCCAATAAGACGACAGGGAAGTTCACCCCTCCACTTT. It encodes CASSPIRRQGSSPLHF.

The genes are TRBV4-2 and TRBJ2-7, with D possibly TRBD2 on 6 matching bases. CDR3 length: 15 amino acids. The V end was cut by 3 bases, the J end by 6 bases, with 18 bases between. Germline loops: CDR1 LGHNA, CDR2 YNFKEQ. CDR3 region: CASSQGDLGGAEQYF. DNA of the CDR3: TGTGCCAGCAGCCAGGGAGATTTGGGCGGGGCCGAGCAGTACTTC.

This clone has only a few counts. The CDR3 nucleotides are TGCGCCAGCAGTTGGGACAGCTTAGGTGAAAAACTGTTTTTT. Translating it yields CASSWDSLGEKLFF. This rearrangement joins TRBV10-2 to TRBJ1-4; 7 bases align to TRBD1. This CDR3 has 14 residues. Trimming at V came to 5 bases and at J to 7 bases, leaving 7 bases not matched to a gene. CDR1 and CDR2 (germline): WSHSY, SAAADI.

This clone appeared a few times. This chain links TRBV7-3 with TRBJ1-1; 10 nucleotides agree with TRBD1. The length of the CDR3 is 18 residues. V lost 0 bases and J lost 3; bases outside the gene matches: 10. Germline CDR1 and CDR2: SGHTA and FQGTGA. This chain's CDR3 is CASSLTLLGQGSDTEAFF. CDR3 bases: TGTGCCAGCAGCTTAACCCTTTTGGGACAGGGGTCCGACACTGAAGCTTTCTTT.

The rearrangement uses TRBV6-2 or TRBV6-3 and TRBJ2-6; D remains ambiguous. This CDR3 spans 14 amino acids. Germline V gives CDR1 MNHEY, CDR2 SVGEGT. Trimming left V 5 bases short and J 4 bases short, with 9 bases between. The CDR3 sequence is CASSPPFGANVLTF. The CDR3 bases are TGTGCCAGCAGTCCCCCCTTCGGGGCCAACGTCCTGACTTTC.

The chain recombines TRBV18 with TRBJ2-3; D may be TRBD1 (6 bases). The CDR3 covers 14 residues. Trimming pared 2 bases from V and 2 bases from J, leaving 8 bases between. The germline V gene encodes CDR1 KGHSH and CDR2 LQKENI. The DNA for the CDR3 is TGTGCCAGCTCACCAAAGGGGGTCACAGATACGCAGTATTTT. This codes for CASSPKGVTDTQYF. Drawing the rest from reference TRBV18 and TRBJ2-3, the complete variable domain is NAGVMQNPRHLVRRRGQEARLRCSPMKGHSHVYWYRQLPEEGLKFMVYLQKENIIDESGMPKERFSAEFPKEGPSILRIQQVVRGDSAAYFCASSPKGVTDTQYFGPGTRLTVL.